This T cell receptor (beta chain) was recovered during a study of blood T cell repertoires in COVID-19. The wider study: COVID-19 samples collected from the United States, Italy and Spain covered acute and convalescent phases. From T cells, B-cell-depleted T cells, or PBMCs came the material, which was cDNA or gDNA.

Profiled with immunoSEQ multiplex PCR; TCRdb holds only in-frame clones, not every one. The sample lists 200,000 to 300,000 clones, under 85% seen once, with approximately 1.8% in the top ten. Between the trimmed V and J ends, which lost 0 bases and 1 base, there was a span of 10 bases. The CDR3 is made up of 15 amino acids. The germline gives CDR1 SGDLS, CDR2 YYNGEE. This clone has only a few counts. The clonotype comes from a man aged 25 to 45 who had recovered from COVID-19. The chain has TRBV9 and TRBJ1-1; unclear D gene. Sequencing was done on a sample of peripheral blood. As DNA, the CDR3 is TGTGCCAGCAGCGTAGTCGGTAGATCGAACACTGAAGCTTTCTTT. This codes for CASSVVGRSNTEAFF.